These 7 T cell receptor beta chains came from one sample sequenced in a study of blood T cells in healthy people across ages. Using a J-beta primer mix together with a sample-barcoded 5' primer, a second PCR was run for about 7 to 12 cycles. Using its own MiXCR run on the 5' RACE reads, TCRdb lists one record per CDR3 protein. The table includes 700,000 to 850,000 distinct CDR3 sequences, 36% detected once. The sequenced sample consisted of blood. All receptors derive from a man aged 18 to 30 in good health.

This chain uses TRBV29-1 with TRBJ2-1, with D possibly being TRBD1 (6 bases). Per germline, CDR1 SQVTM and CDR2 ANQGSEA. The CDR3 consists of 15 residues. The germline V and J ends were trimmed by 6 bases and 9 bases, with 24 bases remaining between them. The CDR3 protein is CSVDAGTRPRSEQFF. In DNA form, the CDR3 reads TGCAGCGTGGACGCCGGGACAAGACCCCGCAGTGAGCAGTTCTTC.

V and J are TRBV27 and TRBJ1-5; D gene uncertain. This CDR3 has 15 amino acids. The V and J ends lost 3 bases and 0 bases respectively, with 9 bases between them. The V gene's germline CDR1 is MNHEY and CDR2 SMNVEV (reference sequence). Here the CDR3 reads CASSLHKGSNQPQHF. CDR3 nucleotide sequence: TGTGCCAGCAGTTTGCACAAGGGTAGCAATCAGCCCCAGCATTTT.

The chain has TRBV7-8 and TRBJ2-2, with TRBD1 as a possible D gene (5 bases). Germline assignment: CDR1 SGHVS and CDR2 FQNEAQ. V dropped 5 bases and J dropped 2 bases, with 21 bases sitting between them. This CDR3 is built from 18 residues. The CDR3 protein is CASSRQLSLQANTGELFF. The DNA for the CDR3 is TGTGCCAGCAGCCGACAGCTCTCACTTCAGGCTAACACCGGGGAGCTGTTTTTT.

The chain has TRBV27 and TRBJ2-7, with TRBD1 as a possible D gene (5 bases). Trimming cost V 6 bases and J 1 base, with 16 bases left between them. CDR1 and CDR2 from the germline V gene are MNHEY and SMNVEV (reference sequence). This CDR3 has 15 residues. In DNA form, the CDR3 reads TGTGCCAGCAGCCCTTATCCGGACAAATCCTACGAGCAGTACTTC. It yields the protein CASSPYPDKSYEQYF.

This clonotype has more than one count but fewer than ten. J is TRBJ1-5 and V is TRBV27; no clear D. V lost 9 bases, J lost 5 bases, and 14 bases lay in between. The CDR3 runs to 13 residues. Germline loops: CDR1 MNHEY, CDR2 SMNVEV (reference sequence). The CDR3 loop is CARRSGVDQPQHF. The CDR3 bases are TGTGCCAGACGGAGCGGGGTGGATCAGCCCCAGCATTTT.

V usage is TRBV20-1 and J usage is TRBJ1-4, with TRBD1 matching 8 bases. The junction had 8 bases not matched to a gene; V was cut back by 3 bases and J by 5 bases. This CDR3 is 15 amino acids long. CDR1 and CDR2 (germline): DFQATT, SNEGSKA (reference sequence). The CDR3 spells CSASKEYRGNEKLFF. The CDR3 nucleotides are TGCAGTGCTAGTAAGGAATACAGGGGGAATGAAAAACTGTTTTTT.

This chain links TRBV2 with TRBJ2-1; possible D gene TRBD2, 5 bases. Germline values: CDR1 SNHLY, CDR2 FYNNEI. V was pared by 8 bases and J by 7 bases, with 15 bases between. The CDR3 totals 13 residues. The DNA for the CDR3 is TGTGCCAGCCCGGCTGTCTCGGGAAATGAGCAGTTCTTC. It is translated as CASPAVSGNEQFF.